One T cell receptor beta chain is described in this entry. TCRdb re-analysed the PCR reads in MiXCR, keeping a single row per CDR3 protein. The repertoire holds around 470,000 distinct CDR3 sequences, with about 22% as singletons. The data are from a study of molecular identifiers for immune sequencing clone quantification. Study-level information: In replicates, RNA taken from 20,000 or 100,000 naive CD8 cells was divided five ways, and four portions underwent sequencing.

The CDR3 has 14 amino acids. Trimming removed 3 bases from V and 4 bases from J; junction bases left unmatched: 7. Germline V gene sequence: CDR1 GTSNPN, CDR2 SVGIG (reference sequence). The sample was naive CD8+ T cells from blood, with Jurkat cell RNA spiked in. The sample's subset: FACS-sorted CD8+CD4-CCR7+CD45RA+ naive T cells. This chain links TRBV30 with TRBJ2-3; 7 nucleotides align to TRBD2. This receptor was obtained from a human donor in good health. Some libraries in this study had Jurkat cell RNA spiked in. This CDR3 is CAWSDGEGPDTQYF. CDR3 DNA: TGTGCCTGGAGCGACGGGGAGGGCCCAGATACGCAGTATTTT.